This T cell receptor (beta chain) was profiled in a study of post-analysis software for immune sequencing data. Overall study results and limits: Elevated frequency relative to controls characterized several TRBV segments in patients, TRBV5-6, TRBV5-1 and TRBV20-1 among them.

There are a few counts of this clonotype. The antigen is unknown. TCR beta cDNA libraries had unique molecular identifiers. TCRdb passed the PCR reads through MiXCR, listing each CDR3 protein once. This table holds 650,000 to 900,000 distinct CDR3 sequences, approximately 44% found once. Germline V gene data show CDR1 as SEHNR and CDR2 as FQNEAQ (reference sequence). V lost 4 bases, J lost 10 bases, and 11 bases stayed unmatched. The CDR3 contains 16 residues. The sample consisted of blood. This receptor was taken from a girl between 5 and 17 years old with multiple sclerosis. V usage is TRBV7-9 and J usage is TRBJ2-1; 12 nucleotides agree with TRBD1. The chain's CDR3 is CASSSRDRGLSGEQFF. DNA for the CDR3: TGTGCCAGCAGCTCCCGGGACAGGGGGCTGAGTGGCGAGCAGTTCTTC.